Below, one T cell receptor (beta chain) is given with its context. Its antigen remains unknown. Profiled with immunoSEQ multiplex PCR; TCRdb holds only in-frame clones, not every one. The sample includes tens of thousands of clones, roughly 90% of them seen just once. CDR1 and CDR2 (germline): ENHRY, SYGVKD. The CDR3 sequence is 14 residues long. Unmatched junction bases numbered 10, after V lost 5 bases and J lost 7 bases. This record comes from a study of OX40 agonist ivuxolimab in advanced cancers. Background on the study: Each dose-escalation patient presented with hepatocellular carcinoma, melanoma, renal cell or head and neck cancer. There were three patients with partial responses, one having hepatocellular carcinoma and two cutaneous melanoma. Study results and caveats: Among patients with partial responses at 0.1-3.0 mg/kg, clonal expansion was among the lowest. Within 6 weeks, CD4+ and CD8+ blood T cells expanded clonally at 0.1 to 3.0 mg/kg.

The receptor was derived from an adult with an advanced solid tumor such as melanoma, head and neck, liver or kidney cancer. V usage is TRBV10-3 and J usage is TRBJ1-1, with 7 bases fitting TRBD1. This sample comprised CD4+ or CD8+ T cells sorted from blood, obtained in a trial of the OX40 agonist ivuxolimab. The CDR3 reads CAISYDREEGEAFF. The CDR3 nucleotides are TGTGCCATCAGTTATGACAGGGAAGAGGGTGAAGCTTTCTTT.